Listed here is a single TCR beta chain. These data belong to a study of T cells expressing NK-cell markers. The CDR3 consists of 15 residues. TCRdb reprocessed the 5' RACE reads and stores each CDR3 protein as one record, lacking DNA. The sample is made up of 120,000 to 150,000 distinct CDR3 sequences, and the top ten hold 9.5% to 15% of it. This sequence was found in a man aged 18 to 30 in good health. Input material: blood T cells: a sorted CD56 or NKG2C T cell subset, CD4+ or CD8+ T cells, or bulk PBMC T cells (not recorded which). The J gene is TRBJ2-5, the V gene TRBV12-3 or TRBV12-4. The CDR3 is CASSLLGDGQETQYF.